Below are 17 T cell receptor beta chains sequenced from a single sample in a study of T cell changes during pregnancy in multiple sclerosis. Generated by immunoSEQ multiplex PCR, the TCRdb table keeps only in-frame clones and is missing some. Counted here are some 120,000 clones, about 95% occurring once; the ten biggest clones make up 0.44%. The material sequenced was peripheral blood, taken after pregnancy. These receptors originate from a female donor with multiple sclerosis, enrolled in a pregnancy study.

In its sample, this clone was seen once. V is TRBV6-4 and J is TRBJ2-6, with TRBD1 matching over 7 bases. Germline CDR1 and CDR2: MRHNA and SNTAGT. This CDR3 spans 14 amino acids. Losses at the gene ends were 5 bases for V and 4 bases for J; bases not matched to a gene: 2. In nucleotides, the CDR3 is TGTGCCAGCAGTACAGGGGCCGGGGCCAACGTCCTGACTTTC. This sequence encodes CASSTGAGANVLTF.

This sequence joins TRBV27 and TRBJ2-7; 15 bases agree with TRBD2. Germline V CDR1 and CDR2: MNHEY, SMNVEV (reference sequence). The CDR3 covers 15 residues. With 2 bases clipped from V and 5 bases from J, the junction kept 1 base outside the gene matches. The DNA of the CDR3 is TGTGCCAGCAGTTTAGGGACTAGCGGGAGGAACGAGCAGTACTTC. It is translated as CASSLGTSGRNEQYF.

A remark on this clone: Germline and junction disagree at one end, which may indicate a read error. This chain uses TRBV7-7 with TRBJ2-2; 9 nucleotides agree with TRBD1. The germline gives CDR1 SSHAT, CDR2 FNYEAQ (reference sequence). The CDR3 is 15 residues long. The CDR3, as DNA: TGTGCTAGCAGCTTAGCGGACAGGGGAACCGGGGAGCTGTTTTTT. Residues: CASSLADRGTGELFF.

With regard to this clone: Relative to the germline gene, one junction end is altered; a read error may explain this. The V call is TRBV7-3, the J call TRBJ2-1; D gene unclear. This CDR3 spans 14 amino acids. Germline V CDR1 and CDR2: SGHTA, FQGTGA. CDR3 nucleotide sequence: TGTGCCAGCAGCCTAACCAGCTCCTACAATGAGCAGTTCTTC. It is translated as CASSLTSSYNEQFF.

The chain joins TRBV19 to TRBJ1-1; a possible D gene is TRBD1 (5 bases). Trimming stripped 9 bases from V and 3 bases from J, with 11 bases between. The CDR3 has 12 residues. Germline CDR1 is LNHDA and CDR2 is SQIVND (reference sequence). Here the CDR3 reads CASASGYTEAFF. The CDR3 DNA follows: TGTGCCAGCGCCTCAGGGTACACTGAAGCTTTCTTT.

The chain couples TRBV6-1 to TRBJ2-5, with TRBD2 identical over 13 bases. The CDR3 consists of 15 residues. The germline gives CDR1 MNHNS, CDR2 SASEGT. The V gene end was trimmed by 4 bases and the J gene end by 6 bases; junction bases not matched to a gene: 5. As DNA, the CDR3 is TGTGCCAGCAGTGCCCAGACTAGCGGGAGGCAGACCCAGTACTTC. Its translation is CASSAQTSGRQTQYF.

CDR3 loop: CAWSLVLGTSHTQYF. CDR3 sequence (DNA): TGTGCCTGGAGCCTGGTGCTAGGAACGTCACATACGCAGTATTTT. V usage is TRBV30 and J usage is TRBJ2-3; D gene ambiguous. V lost 3 bases and J 7 bases, leaving 20 bases between the germline ends. The CDR3 is 15 amino acids. In germline, CDR1 is GTSNPN, CDR2 SVGIG (reference sequence). Combining the CDR3 with reference TRBV30 and TRBJ2-3 gives the whole variable domain SQTIHQWPATLVQPVGSPLSLECTVEGTSNPNLYWYRQAAGRGLQLLFYSVGIGQISSEVPQNLSASRPQDRQFILSSKKLLLSDSGFYLCAWSLVLGTSHTQYFGPGTRLTVL.

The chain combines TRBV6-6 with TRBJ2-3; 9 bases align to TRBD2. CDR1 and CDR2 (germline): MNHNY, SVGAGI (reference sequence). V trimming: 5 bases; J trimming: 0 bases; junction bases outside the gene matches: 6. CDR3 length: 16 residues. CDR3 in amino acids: CASSGRLAESTDTQYF. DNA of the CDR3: TGTGCCAGCAGTGGCAGACTAGCGGAGAGCACAGATACGCAGTATTTT.

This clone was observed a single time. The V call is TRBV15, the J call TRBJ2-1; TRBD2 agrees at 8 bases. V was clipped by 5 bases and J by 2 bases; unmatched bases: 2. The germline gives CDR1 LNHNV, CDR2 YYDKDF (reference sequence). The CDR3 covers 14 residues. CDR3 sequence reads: CATSAAGAYNEQFF. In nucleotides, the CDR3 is TGTGCCACCAGCGCAGCGGGAGCCTACAATGAGCAGTTCTTC.

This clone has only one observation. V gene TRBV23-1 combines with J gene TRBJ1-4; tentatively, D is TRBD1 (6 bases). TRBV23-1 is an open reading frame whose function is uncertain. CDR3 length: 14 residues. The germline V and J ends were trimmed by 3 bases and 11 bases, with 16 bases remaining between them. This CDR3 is CASSHRQALGKLFF. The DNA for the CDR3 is TGCGCCAGCAGTCATCGACAGGCCCTGGGGAAACTGTTTTTT.

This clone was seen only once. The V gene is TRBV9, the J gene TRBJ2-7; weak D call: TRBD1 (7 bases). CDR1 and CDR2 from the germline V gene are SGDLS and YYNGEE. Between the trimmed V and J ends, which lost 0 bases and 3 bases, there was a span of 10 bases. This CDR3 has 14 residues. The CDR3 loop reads CASSVGQGGYEQYF. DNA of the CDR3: TGTGCCAGCAGCGTAGGGCAGGGGGGCTACGAGCAGTACTTC.

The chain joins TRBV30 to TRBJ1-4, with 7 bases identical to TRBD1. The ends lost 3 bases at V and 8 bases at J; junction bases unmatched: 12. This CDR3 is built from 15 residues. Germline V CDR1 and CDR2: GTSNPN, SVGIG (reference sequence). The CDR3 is CAWSGTTGPREKLFF. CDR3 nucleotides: TGTGCCTGGAGCGGGACGACAGGGCCGAGAGAAAAACTGTTTTTT.

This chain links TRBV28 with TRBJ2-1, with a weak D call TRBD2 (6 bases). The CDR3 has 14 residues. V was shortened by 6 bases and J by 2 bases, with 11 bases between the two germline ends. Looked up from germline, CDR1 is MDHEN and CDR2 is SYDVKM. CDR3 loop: CASRPEGTYNEQFF. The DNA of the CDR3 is TGTGCCAGCAGACCGGAGGGCACCTACAATGAGCAGTTCTTC.

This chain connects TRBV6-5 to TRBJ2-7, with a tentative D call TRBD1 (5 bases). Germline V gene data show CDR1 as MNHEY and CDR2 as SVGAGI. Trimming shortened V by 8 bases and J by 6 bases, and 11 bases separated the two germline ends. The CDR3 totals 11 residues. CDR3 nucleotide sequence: TGTGCCAGCCTGCAAGGGGTCGAGCAGTACTTC. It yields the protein CASLQGVEQYF.

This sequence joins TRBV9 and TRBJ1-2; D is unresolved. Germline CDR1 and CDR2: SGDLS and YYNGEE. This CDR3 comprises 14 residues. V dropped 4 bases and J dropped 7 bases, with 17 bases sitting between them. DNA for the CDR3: TGTGCCAGCAGCACCGGGAGCTACTCTCGTGGCTACACCTTC. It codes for CASSTGSYSRGYTF.

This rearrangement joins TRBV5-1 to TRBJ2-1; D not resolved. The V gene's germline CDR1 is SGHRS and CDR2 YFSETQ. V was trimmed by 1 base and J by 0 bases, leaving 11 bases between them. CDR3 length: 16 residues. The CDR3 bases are TGCGCCAGCAGCTTGCCCAATCTCGGCTCCTACAATGAGCAGTTCTTC. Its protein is CASSLPNLGSYNEQFF. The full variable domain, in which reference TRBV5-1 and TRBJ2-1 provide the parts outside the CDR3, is KAGVTQTPRYLIKTRGQQVTLSCSPISGHRSVSWYQQTPGQGLQFLFEYFSETQRNKGNFPGRFSGRQFSNSRSEMNVSTLELGDSALYLCASSLPNLGSYNEQFFGPGTRLTVL.

The CDR3 nucleotides read TGCAGCGTTTCAGACAGCCCGGCTGAAGCTTTCTTT. This sequence encodes CSVSDSPAEAFF. The chain combines TRBV29-1 with TRBJ1-1, with D perhaps TRBD1 (5 bases). CDR3 length: 12 residues. V was cut by 5 bases and J by 6 bases, with 13 bases left in between. The germline CDR1 and CDR2 sequences are SQVTM and ANQGSEA.